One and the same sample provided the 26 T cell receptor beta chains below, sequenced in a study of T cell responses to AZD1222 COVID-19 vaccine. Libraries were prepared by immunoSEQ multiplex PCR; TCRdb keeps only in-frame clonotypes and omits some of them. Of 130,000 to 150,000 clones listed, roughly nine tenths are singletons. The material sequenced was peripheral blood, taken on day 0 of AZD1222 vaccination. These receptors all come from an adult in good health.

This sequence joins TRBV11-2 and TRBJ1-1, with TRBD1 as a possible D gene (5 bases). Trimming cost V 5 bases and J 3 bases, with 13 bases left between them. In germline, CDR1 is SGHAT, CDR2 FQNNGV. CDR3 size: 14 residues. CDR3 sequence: CASSIRAGYTEAFF. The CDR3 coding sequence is TGTGCCAGCAGCATCAGGGCTGGTTACACTGAAGCTTTCTTT.

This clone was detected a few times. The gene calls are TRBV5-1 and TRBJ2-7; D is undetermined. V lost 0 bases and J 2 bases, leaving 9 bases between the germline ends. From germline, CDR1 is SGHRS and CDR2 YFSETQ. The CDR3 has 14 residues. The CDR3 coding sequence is TGCGCCAGCAGCTTGGTAGTCTCGCCCTACGAGCAGTACTTC. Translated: CASSLVVSPYEQYF.

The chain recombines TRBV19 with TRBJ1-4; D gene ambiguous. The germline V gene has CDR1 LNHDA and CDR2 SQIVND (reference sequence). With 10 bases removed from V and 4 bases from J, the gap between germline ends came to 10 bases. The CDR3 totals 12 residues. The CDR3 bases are TGTGCCACGGGCCAGAATAATGAAAAACTGTTTTTT. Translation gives CATGQNNEKLFF.

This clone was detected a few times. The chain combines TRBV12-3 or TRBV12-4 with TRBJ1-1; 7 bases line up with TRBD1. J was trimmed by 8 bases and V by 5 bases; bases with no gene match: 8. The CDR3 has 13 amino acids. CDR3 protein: CASSQPGQPEAFF. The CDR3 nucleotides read TGTGCCAGCAGTCAGCCGGGACAGCCGGAAGCTTTCTTT.

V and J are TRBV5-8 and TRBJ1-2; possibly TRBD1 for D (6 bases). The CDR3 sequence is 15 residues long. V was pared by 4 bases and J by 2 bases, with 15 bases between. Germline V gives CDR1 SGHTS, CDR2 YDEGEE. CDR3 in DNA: TGTGCCAGCAGCCTACGGACAGACTCAAACTATGGCTACACCTTC. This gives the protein CASSLRTDSNYGYTF.

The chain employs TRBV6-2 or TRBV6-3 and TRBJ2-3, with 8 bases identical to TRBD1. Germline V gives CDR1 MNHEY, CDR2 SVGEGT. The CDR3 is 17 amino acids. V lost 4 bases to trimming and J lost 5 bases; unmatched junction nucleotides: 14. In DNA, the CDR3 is TGTGCCAGCAGTTTATTCGGGACAGGTACTCTCGGAGATACGCAGTATTTT. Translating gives CASSLFGTGTLGDTQYF.

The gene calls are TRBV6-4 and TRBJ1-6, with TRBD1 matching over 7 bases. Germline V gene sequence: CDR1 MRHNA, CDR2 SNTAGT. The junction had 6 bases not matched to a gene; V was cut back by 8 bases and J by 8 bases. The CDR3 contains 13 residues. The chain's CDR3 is CASARDSYSPLHF. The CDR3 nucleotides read TGTGCCAGCGCAAGGGACAGCTATTCACCCCTCCACTTT.

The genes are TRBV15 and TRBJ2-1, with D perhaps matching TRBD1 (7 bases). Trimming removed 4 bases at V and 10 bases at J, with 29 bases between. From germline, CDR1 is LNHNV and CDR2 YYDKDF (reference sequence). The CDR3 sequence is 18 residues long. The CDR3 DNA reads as TGTGCCACCAGCAAAGGTTCAGGGGGGCGGCCCACAAAACCGGAGCAGTTCTTC. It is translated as CATSKGSGGRPTKPEQFF.

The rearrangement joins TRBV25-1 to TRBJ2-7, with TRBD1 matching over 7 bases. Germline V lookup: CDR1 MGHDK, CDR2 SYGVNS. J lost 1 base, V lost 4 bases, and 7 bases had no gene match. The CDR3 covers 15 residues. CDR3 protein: CASSGGNRGSYEQYF. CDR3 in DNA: TGTGCCAGCAGTGGGGGGAACAGGGGTTCCTACGAGCAGTACTTC.

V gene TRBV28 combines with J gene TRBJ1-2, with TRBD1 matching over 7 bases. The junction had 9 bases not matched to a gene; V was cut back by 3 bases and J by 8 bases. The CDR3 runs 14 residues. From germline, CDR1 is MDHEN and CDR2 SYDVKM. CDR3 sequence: CASSFGRGLSGYTF. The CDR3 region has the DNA TGTGCCAGCAGTTTCGGCAGGGGGTTATCGGGCTACACCTTC.

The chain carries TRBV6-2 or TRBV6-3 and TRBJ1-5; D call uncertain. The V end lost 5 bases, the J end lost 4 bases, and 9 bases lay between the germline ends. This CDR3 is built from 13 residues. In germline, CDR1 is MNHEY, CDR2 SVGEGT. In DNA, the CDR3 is TGTGCCAGCAGTCTCGCGGGGAATCAGCCCCAGCATTTT. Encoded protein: CASSLAGNQPQHF.

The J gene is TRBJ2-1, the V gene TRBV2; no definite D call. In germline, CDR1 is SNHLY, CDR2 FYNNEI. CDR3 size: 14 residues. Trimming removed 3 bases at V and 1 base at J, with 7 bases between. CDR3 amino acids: CASSDRASYNEQFF. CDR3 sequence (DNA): TGTGCCAGCAGTGATAGGGCTTCCTACAATGAGCAGTTCTTC. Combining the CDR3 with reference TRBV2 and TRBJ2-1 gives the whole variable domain EPEVTQTPSHQVTQMGQEVILRCVPISNHLYFYWYRQILGQKVEFLVSFYNNEISEKSEIFDDQFSVERPDGSNFTLKIRSTKLEDSAMYFCASSDRASYNEQFFGPGTRLTVL.

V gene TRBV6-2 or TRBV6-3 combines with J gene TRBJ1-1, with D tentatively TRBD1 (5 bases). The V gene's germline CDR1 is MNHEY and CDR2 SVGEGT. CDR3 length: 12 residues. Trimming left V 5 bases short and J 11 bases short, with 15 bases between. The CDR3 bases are TGTGCCAGCAGTCGCCCCGGGGGGAGCGCTTTCTTT. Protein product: CASSRPGGSAFF.

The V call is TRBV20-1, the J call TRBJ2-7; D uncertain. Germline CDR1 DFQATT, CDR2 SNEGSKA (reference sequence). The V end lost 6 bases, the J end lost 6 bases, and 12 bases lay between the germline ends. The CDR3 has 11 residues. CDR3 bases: TGCAGTGCCGAGGCCGGGTTCGAGCAGTACTTC. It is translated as CSAEAGFEQYF.

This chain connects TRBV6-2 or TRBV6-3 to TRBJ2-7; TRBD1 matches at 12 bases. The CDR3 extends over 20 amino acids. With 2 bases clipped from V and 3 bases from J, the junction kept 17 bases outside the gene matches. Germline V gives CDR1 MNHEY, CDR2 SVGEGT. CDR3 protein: CASSYGTGTGGAGGRYEQYF. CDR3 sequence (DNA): TGTGCCAGCAGTTACGGGACCGGGACAGGGGGCGCCGGGGGTCGCTACGAGCAGTACTTC.

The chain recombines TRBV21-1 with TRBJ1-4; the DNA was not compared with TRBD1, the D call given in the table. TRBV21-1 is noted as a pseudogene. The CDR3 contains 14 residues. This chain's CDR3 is CGRARDRENEKLFF. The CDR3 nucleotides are TGTGGGAGGGCCCGGGACAGGGAAAATGAAAAACTGTTTTTT.

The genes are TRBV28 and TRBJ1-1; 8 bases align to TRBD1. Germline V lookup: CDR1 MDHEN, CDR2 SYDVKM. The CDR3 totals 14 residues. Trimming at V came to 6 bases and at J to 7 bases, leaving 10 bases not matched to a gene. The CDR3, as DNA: TGTGCCAGCAGGCGACAGGGGCGTCCCTTTGAAGCTTTCTTT. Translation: CASRRQGRPFEAFF.

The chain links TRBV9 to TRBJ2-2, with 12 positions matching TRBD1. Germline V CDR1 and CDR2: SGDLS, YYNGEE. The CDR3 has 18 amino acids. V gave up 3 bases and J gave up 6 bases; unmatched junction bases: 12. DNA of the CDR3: TGTGCCAGCAGCGCCCCTCCTGGGACAGGGGGCAGACCCGGGGAGCTGTTTTTT. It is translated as CASSAPPGTGGRPGELFF. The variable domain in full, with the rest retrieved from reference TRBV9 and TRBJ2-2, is DSGVTQTPKHLITATGQRVTLRCSPRSGDLSVYWYQQSLDQGLQFLIQYYNGEERAKGNILERFSAQQFPDLHSELNLSSLELGDSALYFCASSAPPGTGGRPGELFFGEGSRLTVL.

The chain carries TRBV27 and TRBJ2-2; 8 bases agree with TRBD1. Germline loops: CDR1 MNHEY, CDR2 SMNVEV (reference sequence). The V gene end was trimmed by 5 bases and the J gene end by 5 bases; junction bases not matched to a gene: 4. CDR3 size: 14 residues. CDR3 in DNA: TGTGCCAGCAGTACGGGACAGGCGACCGGGGAGCTGTTTTTT. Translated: CASSTGQATGELFF.

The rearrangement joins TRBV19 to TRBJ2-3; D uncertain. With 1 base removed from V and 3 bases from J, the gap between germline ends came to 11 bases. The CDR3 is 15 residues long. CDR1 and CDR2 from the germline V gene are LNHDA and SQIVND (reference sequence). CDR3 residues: CASSIALGITDTQYF. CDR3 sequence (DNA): TGTGCCAGTAGTATAGCCCTGGGTATAACAGATACGCAGTATTTT.

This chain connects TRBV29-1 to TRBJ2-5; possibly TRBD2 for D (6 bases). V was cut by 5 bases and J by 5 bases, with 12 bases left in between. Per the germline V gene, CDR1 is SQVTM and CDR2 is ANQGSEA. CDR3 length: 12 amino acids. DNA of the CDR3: TGCAGCGTTTTTGGGGGAGGCGAGACCCAGTACTTC. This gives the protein CSVFGGGETQYF.

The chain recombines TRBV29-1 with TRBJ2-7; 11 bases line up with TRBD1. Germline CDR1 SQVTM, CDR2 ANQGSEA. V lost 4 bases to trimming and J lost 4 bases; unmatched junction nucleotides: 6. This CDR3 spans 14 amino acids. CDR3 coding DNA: TGCAGCGTTGTGCGGACAGGGGGCATTTACGAGCAGTACTTC. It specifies CSVVRTGGIYEQYF.

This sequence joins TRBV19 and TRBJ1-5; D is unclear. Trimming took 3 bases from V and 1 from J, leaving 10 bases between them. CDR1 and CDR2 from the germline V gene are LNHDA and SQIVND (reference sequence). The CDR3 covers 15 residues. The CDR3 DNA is TGTGCCAGTAGTATTGGCAGGAGGAGCAATCAGCCCCAGCATTTT. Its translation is CASSIGRRSNQPQHF.

CDR3 in amino acids: CASSQTPGLAGIQHF. The CDR3 coding sequence is TGTGCCAGCAGCCAGACACCCGGGCTCGCGGGGATTCAGCATTTT. The chain couples TRBV5-5 to TRBJ1-5, with no clear D. CDR3 length: 15 residues. Deletions cut 4 bases from V and 13 bases from J, with 24 bases between. The germline gives CDR1 SGHKS, CDR2 YYEKEE (reference sequence).

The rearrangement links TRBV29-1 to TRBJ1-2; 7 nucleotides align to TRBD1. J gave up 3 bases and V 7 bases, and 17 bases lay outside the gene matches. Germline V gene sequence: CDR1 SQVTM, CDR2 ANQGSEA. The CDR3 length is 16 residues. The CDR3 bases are TGCAGCGCTATAATATCGTGGGCTCAGGGGGACTATGGCTACACCTTC. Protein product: CSAIISWAQGDYGYTF.

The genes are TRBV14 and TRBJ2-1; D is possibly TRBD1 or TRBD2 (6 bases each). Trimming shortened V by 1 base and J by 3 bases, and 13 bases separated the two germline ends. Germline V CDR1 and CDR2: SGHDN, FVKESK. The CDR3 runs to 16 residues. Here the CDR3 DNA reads TGTGCCAGCAGCCAAGCTAGGGGGGTATACTACAATGAGCAGTTCTTC. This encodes CASSQARGVYYNEQFF.